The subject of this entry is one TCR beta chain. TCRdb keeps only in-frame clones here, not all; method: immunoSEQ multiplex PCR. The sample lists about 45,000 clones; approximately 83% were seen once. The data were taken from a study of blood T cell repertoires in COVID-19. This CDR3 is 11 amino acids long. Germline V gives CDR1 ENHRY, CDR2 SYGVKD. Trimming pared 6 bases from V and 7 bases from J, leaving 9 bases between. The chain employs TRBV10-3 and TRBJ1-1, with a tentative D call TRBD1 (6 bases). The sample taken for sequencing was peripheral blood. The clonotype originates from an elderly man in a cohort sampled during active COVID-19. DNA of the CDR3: TGTGCCATCAGGGAGGACAGTGAAGCTTTCTTT. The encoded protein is CAIREDSEAFF.